The present entry profiles one TCR beta chain with its context. CDR3 length: 12 amino acids. Germline CDR1 and CDR2: KGHSH and LQKENI. V lost 2 bases to trimming and J lost 7 bases, with 8 bases between them. Original analysis: From reference gene primer amplification, estimates of nucleated cell counts were derived. Sequencing was performed with immunoSEQ multiplex PCR; in TCRdb, only in-frame clones are kept and a portion is missing. D and trimming come from the DNA, and the V and J calls and clone size come from that table. The sample contains about 200,000 clones, 80% to 90% of which appear only once. This sample was taken from a study of blood T cell repertoires in COVID-19. Study information: The study drew acute and convalescent COVID-19 samples from the United States, Italy and Spain. PBMCs, B-cell-depleted T cells, or T cells were the source of the cDNA or gDNA that made up the material.

The clonotype was recovered from a woman between 50 and 59 years old with active or convalescent COVID-19. The sample consisted of peripheral blood. This sequence joins TRBV18 and TRBJ1-1; maybe TRBD1 (5 bases). The CDR3 loop reads CASSPLTGEAFF. CDR3 sequence (DNA): TGTGCCAGCTCACCATTAACAGGTGAAGCTTTCTTT.